The 18 T cell receptor beta chains listed next were all sequenced from one sample in a study of blood T cell repertoires in COVID-19. Method: immunoSEQ multiplex PCR; TCRdb's copy keeps in-frame clones and lacks some. The sample records about 100,000 clones, just over 85% being singletons. What was sequenced was peripheral blood. These receptors originate from a human donor in a cohort sampled during active COVID-19.

The chain couples TRBV4-2 to TRBJ2-5, with 10 bases that match TRBD1. The ends lost 3 bases at V and 3 bases at J; junction bases unmatched: 1. The germline gives CDR1 LGHNA, CDR2 YNFKEQ. The CDR3 is 14 residues long. CDR3 DNA: TGTGCCAGCAGCCAGACAGGGGGCGAAGAGACCCAGTACTTC. Translating it yields CASSQTGGEETQYF.

This clone turned up a few times. The sample carries other DNA sequences with the same CDR3. This chain links TRBV6-6 with TRBJ1-5, with D tentatively TRBD1 (6 bases). From germline, CDR1 is MNHNY and CDR2 SVGAGI (reference sequence). CDR3 size: 13 residues. Trimming removed 6 bases from V and 4 bases from J, with 10 bases in between. The CDR3 spells CASRPTGNQPQHF. CDR3 DNA: TGTGCCAGCAGGCCAACAGGGAATCAGCCCCAGCATTTT.

V and J are TRBV5-1 and TRBJ2-7; perhaps TRBD2 as D (5 bases). The CDR3 totals 14 residues. V was shortened by 4 bases and J by 1 base, with 12 bases between the two germline ends. Germline CDR1 reads SGHRS; CDR2 reads YFSETQ. Here the CDR3 reads CASSPGGWSYEQYF. The DNA for the CDR3 is TGCGCCAGCAGCCCCGGCGGGTGGTCCTACGAGCAGTACTTC.

V usage is TRBV6-5 and J usage is TRBJ2-1; D is unclear. The CDR3 is made up of 13 amino acids. Germline assignment: CDR1 MNHEY and CDR2 SVGAGI. V lost 2 bases, J lost 4 bases, and 6 bases lay in between. DNA of the CDR3: TGTGCCAGCAGTTACCAGGCGTACAATGAGCAGTTCTTC. This sequence encodes CASSYQAYNEQFF.

V usage is TRBV27 and J usage is TRBJ2-7; 9 bases map to TRBD1. Trimming at V came to 6 bases and at J to 3 bases, leaving 18 bases not matched to a gene. This CDR3 contains 18 residues. The V gene's germline CDR1 is MNHEY and CDR2 SMNVEV (reference sequence). The CDR3 loop reads CASSRTLPGQGVYYEQYF. The CDR3 nucleotides are TGTGCCAGCAGCCGAACTCTTCCGGGACAGGGCGTGTACTACGAGCAGTACTTC.

V gene TRBV6-2 or TRBV6-3 combines with J gene TRBJ2-1, with D uncertain. Trimming removed 6 bases at V and 4 bases at J, with 16 bases between. CDR1 MNHEY and CDR2 SVGEGT come from the germline V gene. The CDR3 is 15 residues long. The CDR3 nucleotides are TGTGCCAGCAGCTATGACGGCGCGGAGTACAATGAGCAGTTCTTC. Translating it yields CASSYDGAEYNEQFF.

This sequence joins TRBV2 and TRBJ2-5, with D maybe TRBD1 (5 bases). Trimming removed 3 bases at V and 5 bases at J, with 19 bases between. The CDR3 spans 16 residues. Germline V lookup: CDR1 SNHLY, CDR2 FYNNEI. For the CDR3, the DNA is TGTGCCAGCAGTGACGACCAGACAGCCATTATCGAGACCCAGTACTTC. Residues: CASSDDQTAIIETQYF.

The chain combines TRBV20-1 with TRBJ1-2; D uncertain. V was cut by 0 bases and J by 8 bases, with 7 bases left in between. This CDR3 has 11 residues. The germline V gene has CDR1 DFQATT and CDR2 SNEGSKA (reference sequence). DNA for the CDR3: TGCAGTGCTAGAGATCTAGACGGCTACACCTTC. Protein sequence: CSARDLDGYTF.

This clone was detected only a few times. The J gene is TRBJ1-1, the V gene TRBV7-9, with TRBD1 as a possible D gene (6 bases). Germline V gene lookup returns CDR1 SEHNR and CDR2 FQNEAQ (reference sequence). There are 15 residues in the CDR3. Trimming stripped 5 bases from V and 5 bases from J, with 18 bases between. This chain's CDR3 is CASSPLSGGGTEAFF. The CDR3 region has the DNA TGTGCCAGCAGCCCCCTATCGGGGGGCGGGACTGAAGCTTTCTTT.

This chain uses TRBV6-5 with TRBJ2-7, with 11 positions matching TRBD1. The CDR3 is 15 residues long. From germline, CDR1 is MNHEY and CDR2 SVGAGI. With V trimmed by 6 bases and J by 0 bases, 4 bases remained unmatched. This chain's CDR3 is CASRSGTGGSYEQYF. CDR3 nucleotides: TGTGCCAGCAGGTCCGGGACAGGGGGCTCCTACGAGCAGTACTTC.

This clone was counted only a few times. The chain uses TRBV5-1 and TRBJ2-2; tentatively, D is TRBD2 (5 bases). The CDR3 has 15 residues. Germline CDR1 SGHRS, CDR2 YFSETQ. Trimming removed 2 bases from V and 6 bases from J, with 14 bases in between. The CDR3 bases are TGCGCCAGCAGCTTTCAGGCGGGTCTGGCCGGGGAGCTGTTTTTT. This sequence encodes CASSFQAGLAGELFF.

The chain carries TRBV7-9 and TRBJ2-1; TRBD2 matches at 16 bases. Germline CDR1 SEHNR, CDR2 FQNEAQ (reference sequence). This CDR3 is 18 amino acids long. The trim removed 5 bases at V and 9 bases at J, leaving 13 bases unmatched. The CDR3 spells CASSILGGLAGGGGEQFF. DNA of the CDR3: TGTGCCAGCAGCATCCTCGGGGGACTAGCGGGAGGGGGCGGTGAGCAGTTCTTC.

The chain uses TRBV28 and TRBJ2-7; TRBD2 aligns across 7 bases. Germline values: CDR1 MDHEN, CDR2 SYDVKM. V gave up 5 bases and J gave up 0 bases; unmatched junction bases: 7. This CDR3 is built from 15 residues. CDR3 protein: CASSVSGLSSYEQYF. CDR3 nucleotide sequence: TGTGCCAGCAGTGTTAGCGGGCTAAGCTCCTACGAGCAGTACTTC.

This sequence joins TRBV29-1 and TRBJ2-7, with a possible D match to TRBD1 (6 bases). The CDR3 runs to 12 residues. V lost 5 bases, J lost 2 bases, and 10 bases lay in between. The germline V gene encodes CDR1 SQVTM and CDR2 ANQGSEA. CDR3 protein: CSVTDSPYEQYF. The CDR3 nucleotides are TGCAGCGTTACGGACAGCCCCTACGAGCAGTACTTC.

A few counts support this clone. This chain connects TRBV7-9 to TRBJ2-1, with TRBD2 identical over 9 bases. The CDR3 contains 15 residues. The V and J ends lost 5 bases and 4 bases, in that order; junction bases with no gene match: 6. CDR1 is SEHNR, CDR2 FQNEAQ, per germline (reference sequence). The CDR3 is CASSEGLAEYNEQFF. In nucleotides, the CDR3 is TGTGCCAGCAGCGAGGGACTAGCAGAGTACAATGAGCAGTTCTTC.

The chain uses TRBV19 and TRBJ1-4, with a weak D call TRBD1 (6 bases). Germline V gene data show CDR1 as LNHDA and CDR2 as SQIVND (reference sequence). This CDR3 region has 15 residues. Trimming left V 5 bases short and J 0 bases short, with 10 bases between. CDR3 in DNA: TGTGCCAGTAGTGTGCCAGGGGCAACTAATGAAAAACTGTTTTTT. This sequence encodes CASSVPGATNEKLFF.

The V and J genes are TRBV15 and TRBJ1-3, with 9 bases identical to TRBD1. Germline CDR1 is LNHNV and CDR2 is YYDKDF (reference sequence). V lost 1 base to trimming and J lost 9 bases; unmatched junction nucleotides: 10. The CDR3 has 16 amino acids. CDR3 sequence (DNA): TGTGCCACCAGCAGAGGAAGAGGGACAGGGATTTTCACCATATATTTT. It encodes CATSRGRGTGIFTIYF.

The chain links TRBV5-4 to TRBJ1-2, with D possibly being TRBD1 (5 bases). This CDR3 contains 13 residues. The V end was cut by 3 bases, the J end by 10 bases, with 16 bases between. Germline loops: CDR1 SGHNT, CDR2 YYREEE (reference sequence). The CDR3: CASSSIRDFDYTF. The CDR3 nucleotides read TGTGCCAGCAGCTCCATTCGGGACTTTGACTACACCTTC.